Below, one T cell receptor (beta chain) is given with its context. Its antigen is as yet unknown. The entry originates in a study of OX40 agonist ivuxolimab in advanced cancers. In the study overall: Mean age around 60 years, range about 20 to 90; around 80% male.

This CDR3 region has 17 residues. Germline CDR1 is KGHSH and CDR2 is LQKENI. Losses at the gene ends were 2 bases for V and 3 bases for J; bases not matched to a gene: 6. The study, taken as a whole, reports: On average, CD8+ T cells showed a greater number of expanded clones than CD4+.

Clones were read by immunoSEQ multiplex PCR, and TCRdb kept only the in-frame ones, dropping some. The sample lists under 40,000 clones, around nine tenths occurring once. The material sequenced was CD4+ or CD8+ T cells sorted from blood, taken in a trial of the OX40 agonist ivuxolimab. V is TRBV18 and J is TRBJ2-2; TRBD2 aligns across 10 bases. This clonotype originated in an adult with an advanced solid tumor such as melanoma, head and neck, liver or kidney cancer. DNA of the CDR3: TGTGCCAGCTCACCATTTGGGACTAGCGTACACACCGGGGAGCTGTTTTTT. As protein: CASSPFGTSVHTGELFF. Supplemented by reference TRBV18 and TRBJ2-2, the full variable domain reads NAGVMQNPRHLVRRRGQEARLRCSPMKGHSHVYWYRQLPEEGLKFMVYLQKENIIDESGMPKERFSAEFPKEGPSILRIQQVVRGDSAAYFCASSPFGTSVHTGELFFGEGSRLTVL.